This T cell receptor beta chain was captured by sequencing in a study of control samples from healthy donors and cancer patients. Sequencing was performed with immunoSEQ multiplex PCR; in TCRdb, only in-frame clones are kept and a portion is missing. The sample includes some 94,000 clones, 70% to 90% of them seen just once. Germline V gives CDR1 SNHLY, CDR2 FYNNEI. V was clipped by 8 bases and J by 4 bases, with 14 bases between them. This CDR3 has 13 residues. The rearrangement uses TRBV2 and TRBJ2-5, with D unclear. The material sequenced was PBMCs. The source of this sequence is a woman aged 50 to 65 with colorectal cancer. CDR3 nucleotides: TGTGCCAGCCATCGTGGGCAGTCAGAGACCCAGTACTTC. Its translation: CASHRGQSETQYF.